Listed below are T cell receptor beta chains from one sample, sequenced in a study of OX40 agonist ivuxolimab in advanced cancers. Produced via immunoSEQ multiplex PCR; TCRdb's table is partial and in-frame only. The data show about 59,000 clones, about 90% seen once. Sequences were derived from CD4+ or CD8+ T cells sorted from blood, sampled in a trial of the OX40 agonist ivuxolimab. These receptors originate from an adult with an advanced solid tumor such as melanoma, head and neck, liver or kidney cancer. The CDR3 runs from the conserved cysteine through the conserved F or W. The D gene is left open where the match is weak. Size is omitted from some rows. Given values are once, few, many or a class for expanded clones.

V,size,J,D,DNA,CDR3
TRBV6-5,-,TRBJ1-2,-,TGTGCCAGCAGTTCGACAGCTAACTATGGCTACACCTTC,CASSSTANYGYTF
TRBV6-5,-,TRBJ2-7,-,TGTGCCAGCAGTCGGGCGAGGCAGGGAAGGTACGAGCAGTACTTC,CASSRARQGRYEQYF
TRBV6-1,once,TRBJ2-1,-,TGTGCCAGCAGTGCCTACAGGGGTCTAGCGGACAATGAGCAGTTCTTC,CASSAYRGLADNEQFF
TRBV7-3,-,TRBJ2-5,-,TGTGCCAGCAGCTTAAGTCAGGCCCAAGAGACCCAGTACTTC,CASSLSQAQETQYF
TRBV5-1,once,TRBJ1-2,TRBD1,TGCGCCAGCAGCGCTGACAGGGGGAACTATGGCTACACCTTC,CASSADRGNYGYTF
TRBV7-9,-,TRBJ2-3,TRBD2,TGTGCCAGCAGCTTACGGACTAGCGCACGCACAGATACGCAGTATTTT,CASSLRTSARTDTQYF
TRBV6-6,-,TRBJ1-2,-,TGTGCCGCCAGCCGTGGGACGTGGGGCTATGGCTACACCTTC,CAASRGTWGYGYTF
TRBV2,-,TRBJ1-2,-,TGTGCCAGCAGTGATCTGGGGAACTATGGCTACACCTTC,CASSDLGNYGYTF
TRBV4-2,few,TRBJ1-5,-,TGTGCCAGCAGCCAAGATCCGAGTTCCCAGCCCCAGCATTTT,CASSQDPSSQPQHF
TRBV9,-,TRBJ2-1,TRBD2,TGTGCCAGCAGCGGGGAAAGCGGGACCTACAATGAGCAGTTCTTC,CASSGESGTYNEQFF
TRBV7-2,-,TRBJ2-1,TRBD1,TGTGCCAGCAGCTGGGGACAGACGTACAATGAGCAGTTCTTC,CASSWGQTYNEQFF
TRBV28,-,TRBJ1-2,-,TGTGCCAGCAGTCCCCCGGGGGCGGGAGTTAACTATGGCTACACCTTC,CASSPPGAGVNYGYTF
TRBV27,-,TRBJ2-6,-,TGTGCCAGCGGCGCCAGGGGGGCCAACGTCCTGACTTTC,CASGARGANVLTF